Included here is one T cell receptor beta chain sequence, with context. No cognate antigen has been identified for it. No quality values exist for individual bases; no much larger clone is one base distant. Peripheral blood CD8+ and CD4+ T cells from healthy donors, Susac syndrome patients and multiple sclerosis patients were profiled using high-throughput TCR beta sequencing. The Susac syndrome patients fulfilled recently defined diagnostic criteria for definite or probable disease. Bulk CD8+ and CD4+ T cells were purified magnetically by negative isolation, whereas CD8+ TEMRA cells were enriched by FACS. Blood was collected in EDTA tubes and processed within 24 hours, with PBMCs isolated through density gradient centrifugation. PBMCs intended for TCR sequencing were frozen in liquid nitrogen and were later thawed in a 37 degrees C water bath. A purity of at least 90% was achieved for sorted or isolated CD4+, CD8+ and CD8+ TEMRA cells.

This record comes from a study of CD8 T cells in Susac syndrome (dated by TCRdb to the late 2010s). For the study in its entirety: Of the Susac syndrome patients who were sequenced, more than five had clinically active disease and eight were in clinical remission. At blood withdrawal, Susac syndrome patients were therapy-naive, treated with corticosteroids (with IVIg additionally given to some), or treated with IVIg alone. Repertoire sequencing was used to test whether CD8+ T cell activation and differentiation in Susac syndrome was antigen driven.

General conclusions and limits of the study: The number of individuals in the TCR sequencing and HLA analysis was acknowledged as relatively small. No clonal expansion was detected in the CD4+ T cell repertoire of Susac syndrome patients.

Taken from cysteine to phenylalanine, the CDR3 has 13 residues. CDR3 DNA only is kept here, 39 bases in frame from base 1. RNA was extracted with the RNeasy kit and about 0.5 to 1 ug was reverse transcribed using random hexamers. TCR beta CDR3 regions were amplified with the immunoSEQ multiplex PCR assay covering 54 Vbeta and 13 Jbeta segments. Bias from PCR amplification was corrected by using a synthetic template baseline for primer optimization and for computational correction. The paper's processing steps were these. Reads were assigned to V, D and J genes according to IMGT and analyzed in immunoSEQ Analyzer, with only productive sequences retained. Clonality was computed as one minus Shannon entropy normalized by log2 of the number of productive unique sequences. For each patient and control, public and private clones were evaluated among the 100 most prevalent clones. Susac-specific clones were defined as absent from healthy and MS cohorts, around 980 published viral clones and other ImmuneACCESS disease sequences. The public reads were quality trimmed at Q25 with fastp and then assembled into clones with MiXCR by TCRdb, keeping productive beta chains. Every entry covers one CDR3 protein and lists the most common genes and DNA from its rows. The V and J calls reflect TCRdb's pipeline rather than the authors' work. The sample yields some 170,000 distinct CDR3 sequences; about 95% were counted once. The ten most abundant clones make up around 0.1% of the sample.

The origin of this receptor is a human donor with Susac syndrome. This sequence uses TRBV21-1 and TRBJ2-7; the tabulated D call, TRBD2, remains unverified against the DNA. TRBV21-1 is a recognized pseudogene. Sequenced material: CD4+ T cells from PBMCs. The CDR3 in this case is CASCLRVSYEQYF. DNA sequence: TGTGCCAGCTGTTTGAGGGTGTCCTACGAGCAGTACTTC.